These 2 T cell receptor beta chains were all obtained from the same sample, sequenced in a study of shared clonotypes between healthy human individuals. Cells designated naive CD8 were CD45RO-negative and were positively selected for CCR7, with terminally differentiated effector memory CD45RA+ cells excluded. Clones were sequenced by immunoSEQ multiplex PCR, and TCRdb holds only the in-frame ones, with some missing. Of roughly 550,000 clones detected, 95% appear once; the ten largest clones hold roughly 0.1%. The sequenced sample was naive CD8+ T cells sorted from blood. These receptors originate from a woman in her twenties or thirties in good health.

The chain links TRBV5-1 to TRBJ1-4, with D uncertain. CDR3 length equals 13 residues. Germline loops: CDR1 SGHRS, CDR2 YFSETQ. V dropped 2 bases and J dropped 5 bases, with 7 bases sitting between them. The CDR3, as DNA: TGCGCCAGCAGCTTACGGAAAAATGAAAAACTGTTTTTT. It specifies CASSLRKNEKLFF.

This chain links TRBV27 with TRBJ2-2; maybe TRBD2 (5 bases). This CDR3 region has 16 residues. Trimming cost V 0 bases and J 5 bases, with 13 bases left between them. Germline-derived CDR1 and CDR2 are MNHEY and SMNVEV (reference sequence). In DNA form, the CDR3 reads TGTGCCAGCAGTTTATCATTACTAGATATGACCGGGGAGCTGTTTTTT. Translating gives CASSLSLLDMTGELFF.